One and the same sample provided the 25 T cell receptor beta chains below, sequenced in a study of shared clonotypes between healthy human individuals (dated by TCRdb to 2020 to 2022). CD8 naive samples consisted of CD45RO-negative cells that were positively selected for CCR7, yielding a CD45RA+CCR7+ population without TemRA cells. Library creation used the immunoSEQ multiplex PCR assay. The table comes from immuneACCESS by way of TCRdb, which keeps in-frame sequences with V and J called. Part of the clones is missing from these tables; in studies checked, under half for an unresolved V gene and the rest for unknown reasons. This sample has around 2,000,000 clones in its table, and around 96% of those were observed once. The top ten clones comprise approximately 1.2% of the sample. Sequencing was performed on naive CD8+ T cells sorted from blood. Per the publication, the cell subset or site label means: CD45RA+CCR7+. The receptor source for this set is a young man in good health.

The V and J genes are TRBV13 and TRBJ2-3; 12 bases line up with TRBD2. Germline V gives CDR1 PRHDT, CDR2 FYEKMQ (reference sequence). The trim removed 5 bases at V and 1 base at J, leaving 7 bases unmatched. The CDR3 spans 17 residues. The chain's CDR3 is CASSLQTSGSGTDTQYF. The CDR3 DNA is TGTGCCAGCAGCCTCCAGACTAGCGGGAGTGGCACAGATACGCAGTATTTT. Complete variable domain (other parts from reference TRBV13 and TRBJ2-3): AAGVIQSPRHLIKEKRETATLKCYPIPRHDTVYWYQQGPGQDPQFLISFYEKMQSDKGSIPDRFSAQQFSDYHSELNMSSLELGDSALYFCASSLQTSGSGTDTQYFGPGTRLTVL.

This chain links TRBV6-1 with TRBJ1-2; D not resolved. The germline CDR1 and CDR2 sequences are MNHNS and SASEGT. Trimming shortened V by 3 bases and J by 0 bases, and 11 bases separated the two germline ends. This CDR3 has 15 residues. This chain's CDR3 is CASSEWAAANYGYTF. The CDR3 coding sequence is TGTGCCAGCAGTGAGTGGGCAGCAGCTAACTATGGCTACACCTTC.

This chain joins TRBV10-3 and TRBJ1-5; 7 nucleotides line up with TRBD1. The trim removed 2 bases at V and 6 bases at J, leaving 7 bases unmatched. CDR1 and CDR2 from the germline V gene are ENHRY and SYGVKD. This CDR3 is 15 amino acids long. As DNA, the CDR3 is TGTGCCATCAGTGAGAAGGGGGCGGGGAGTCAGCCCCAGCATTTT. Its translation: CAISEKGAGSQPQHF.

The J gene is TRBJ2-3, the V gene TRBV11-2, with TRBD2 identical over 9 bases. After removal of 5 bases from V and 2 bases from J, the junction contained 5 bases not matched to a gene. CDR3 length: 15 amino acids. Germline V gives CDR1 SGHAT, CDR2 FQNNGV. This chain's CDR3 is CASSPLAGITDTQYF. The CDR3 bases are TGTGCCAGCAGCCCCCTAGCGGGAATCACAGATACGCAGTATTTT.

This sequence joins TRBV13 and TRBJ1-2, with TRBD1 as a possible D gene (6 bases). The germline V gene has CDR1 PRHDT and CDR2 FYEKMQ (reference sequence). Trimming shortened V by 5 bases and J by 2 bases, and 15 bases separated the two germline ends. The CDR3 runs 15 residues. CDR3 loop: CASSPLEQGNYGYTF. Written as DNA, the CDR3 is TGTGCCAGCAGCCCCCTGGAACAGGGCAACTATGGCTACACCTTC.

The CDR3 loop is CASSEGQGTFTGELFF. The CDR3 region has the DNA TGTGCCAGCTCAGAAGGACAGGGGACCTTCACCGGGGAGCTGTTTTTT. The chain employs TRBV7-3 and TRBJ2-2, with TRBD1 matching 9 bases. With V trimmed by 8 bases and J by 4 bases, 11 bases remained unmatched. CDR1 is SGHTA, CDR2 FQGTGA, per germline. This CDR3 region has 16 residues.

This clone was recorded once. This sequence joins TRBV5-6 and TRBJ2-5; D is possibly TRBD2 (6 bases). Trimming took 3 bases from V and 0 from J, leaving 12 bases between them. Germline V lookup: CDR1 SGHDT, CDR2 YYEEEE. This CDR3 is 15 amino acids long. In DNA, the CDR3 is TGTGCCAGCAGCTCGTCTGGGGGGTACCAAGAGACCCAGTACTTC. This sequence encodes CASSSSGGYQETQYF.

Points on this clone: This sample also contains other DNA sequences that code for the same CDR3. The rearrangement links TRBV19 to TRBJ1-2; 7 nucleotides align to TRBD1. V shed 4 bases, J shed 2 bases, and the junction held 7 bases outside the gene matches. This CDR3 contains 15 residues. Germline V gene data show CDR1 as LNHDA and CDR2 as SQIVND (reference sequence). The CDR3 reads CASSTLQGSNYGYTF. The CDR3 region has the DNA TGTGCCAGTAGTACCCTACAGGGGTCCAACTATGGCTACACCTTC.

Notes on this clone: The same CDR3 arises from other DNA sequences in this sample as well. The chain employs TRBV6-1 and TRBJ2-1; D might be TRBD1 or TRBD2, each matching 6 bases. CDR3 length: 13 amino acids. Germline V gives CDR1 MNHNS, CDR2 SASEGT. The V end was cut by 2 bases, the J end by 7 bases, with 9 bases between. Here the CDR3 DNA reads TGTGCCAGCAGTGAACTAGGGGGGAATGAGCAGTTCTTC. Protein: CASSELGGNEQFF.

The chain employs TRBV28 and TRBJ2-5; D is perhaps TRBD2 (5 bases). The CDR3 contains 14 residues. Between the trimmed V and J ends, which lost 2 bases and 2 bases, there was a span of 9 bases. CDR1 and CDR2 (germline): MDHEN, SYDVKM. The CDR3 sequence: CASSLLGLQETQYF. CDR3 DNA sequence: TGTGCCAGCAGTTTACTCGGACTTCAAGAGACCCAGTACTTC. The complete variable domain, with remaining parts taken from reference TRBV28 and TRBJ2-5, reads DVKVTQSSRYLVKRTGEKVFLECVQDMDHENMFWYRQDPGLGLRLIYFSYDVKMKEKGDIPEGYSVSREKKERFSLILESASTNQTSMYLCASSLLGLQETQYFGPGTRLLVL.

The chain uses TRBV27 and TRBJ1-4; 12 bases match TRBD1. This CDR3 has 18 amino acids. Unmatched junction bases numbered 11, after V lost 6 bases and J lost 3 bases. Looked up from germline, CDR1 is MNHEY and CDR2 is SMNVEV (reference sequence). The CDR3 region is CASRELGTGGAANEKLFF. The CDR3 region has the DNA TGTGCCAGCAGGGAGCTCGGGACAGGGGGCGCAGCTAATGAAAAACTGTTTTTT.

This sequence joins TRBV7-6 and TRBJ2-3; D unresolved. Germline values: CDR1 SGHVS, CDR2 FNYEAQ. V was clipped by 1 base and J by 1 base, with 6 bases between them. The CDR3 sequence is 14 residues long. CDR3 amino acids: CASSLEGGTDTQYF. Written as DNA, the CDR3 is TGTGCCAGCAGCTTAGAGGGTGGCACAGATACGCAGTATTTT.

This rearrangement joins TRBV28 to TRBJ2-5; TRBD1 aligns across 7 bases. The CDR3 length is 15 residues. CDR1 is MDHEN, CDR2 SYDVKM, per germline. V trimming: 3 bases; J trimming: 2 bases; junction bases outside the gene matches: 6. The CDR3 bases are TGTGCCAGCAGTTTGGGACAGATCTTACAAGAGACCCAGTACTTC. This translates into CASSLGQILQETQYF.

The rearrangement uses TRBV28 and TRBJ1-5; 9 nucleotides agree with TRBD1. The CDR3 totals 15 residues. Germline loops: CDR1 MDHEN, CDR2 SYDVKM. Trimming removed 4 bases from V and 7 bases from J; junction bases left unmatched: 8. For the CDR3, the DNA is TGTGCCAGCAGTTCGGGACAGGGCGGTTTCCAGCCCCAGCATTTT. This translates into CASSSGQGGFQPQHF.

The genes are TRBV27 and TRBJ2-7; possible D gene TRBD1, 6 bases. The germline V and J ends were trimmed by 0 bases and 2 bases, with 14 bases remaining between them. This CDR3 is 16 amino acids long. Germline CDR1 is MNHEY and CDR2 is SMNVEV (reference sequence). The CDR3 DNA reads TGTGCCAGCAGTTTATCTTGGACAGAACTCCCCTACGAGCAGTACTTC. Translation: CASSLSWTELPYEQYF.

The CDR3 sequence is CASSLRGTVATNEKLFF. CDR3 coding DNA: TGTGCCAGCAGTTTAAGAGGTACCGTCGCAACTAATGAAAAACTGTTTTTT. The J gene is TRBJ1-4, the V gene TRBV28; D gene ambiguous. This CDR3 comprises 17 residues. Trimming pared 2 bases from V and 0 bases from J, leaving 13 bases between. The germline gives CDR1 MDHEN, CDR2 SYDVKM.

V usage is TRBV19 and J usage is TRBJ1-2; D is ambiguous. The CDR3 length is 14 residues. The V end lost 5 bases, the J end lost 0 bases, and 10 bases lay between the germline ends. Germline CDR1 reads LNHDA; CDR2 reads SQIVND (reference sequence). The CDR3, as DNA: TGTGCCAGTAGTCCTACACCGTCTAACTATGGCTACACCTTC. It is translated as CASSPTPSNYGYTF.

The V gene is TRBV30, the J gene TRBJ2-7; 7 bases map to TRBD1. Trimming at V came to 4 bases and at J to 0 bases, leaving 6 bases not matched to a gene. The CDR3 contains 14 residues. Germline V gene data show CDR1 as GTSNPN and CDR2 as SVGIG (reference sequence). Written as DNA, the CDR3 is TGTGCCTGGACTCCGGGACAGTCCTCCTACGAGCAGTACTTC. Protein sequence: CAWTPGQSSYEQYF. Together with reference TRBV30 and TRBJ2-7, the CDR3 gives the full variable domain: SQTIHQWPATLVQPVGSPLSLECTVEGTSNPNLYWYRQAAGRGLQLLFYSVGIGQISSEVPQNLSASRPQDRQFILSSKKLLLSDSGFYLCAWTPGQSSYEQYFGPGTRLTVT.

The rearrangement links TRBV10-3 to TRBJ2-7, with no clear D. V was cut by 2 bases and J by 2 bases, with 13 bases left in between. Germline V gives CDR1 ENHRY, CDR2 SYGVKD. The CDR3 is 15 amino acids. Here the CDR3 reads CAISEGPGSTYEQYF. CDR3 nucleotides: TGTGCCATCAGTGAGGGACCAGGCAGCACCTACGAGCAGTACTTC.

The chain uses TRBV7-9 and TRBJ2-1, with TRBD1 matching 12 bases. CDR3 length: 15 residues. Germline CDR1 is SEHNR and CDR2 is FQNEAQ (reference sequence). V was clipped by 4 bases and J by 8 bases; unmatched bases: 6. The CDR3 is CASSSGTGGWYEQFF. DNA for the CDR3: TGTGCCAGCAGCTCTGGGACAGGGGGCTGGTATGAGCAGTTCTTC.

V is TRBV7-3 and J is TRBJ2-7; D may be TRBD2 (6 bases). The V end was cut by 5 bases, the J end by 2 bases, with 13 bases between. This CDR3 spans 14 amino acids. CDR1 is SGHTA, CDR2 FQGTGA, per germline. The DNA for the CDR3 is TGTGCCAGCAGCCTGGGGGGTGAGGCCTACGAGCAGTACTTC. Amino acid sequence: CASSLGGEAYEQYF.

The V and J genes are TRBV29-1 and TRBJ2-1; 10 bases are a match to TRBD2. CDR3 length: 15 residues. CDR1 and CDR2 from the germline V gene are SQVTM and ANQGSEA. The J segment lost 8 bases and the V segment lost 2 bases, leaving 9 bases of the junction unmatched. The CDR3 nucleotides read TGCAGCGTTGAACGGCCAGCGGGGGGGCCACATGAGCAGTTCTTC. Amino acid sequence: CSVERPAGGPHEQFF.

The chain uses TRBV29-1 and TRBJ1-1, with D unresolved. V was pared by 3 bases and J by 5 bases, with 7 bases between. CDR3 size: 11 residues. CDR1 SQVTM and CDR2 ANQGSEA come from the germline V gene. The CDR3: CSVEGFTEAFF. The CDR3 coding sequence is TGCAGCGTTGAGGGGTTTACTGAAGCTTTCTTT.

V usage is TRBV27 and J usage is TRBJ1-5; a weak D match, TRBD1 (5 bases). The CDR3 has 17 amino acids. The germline V gene encodes CDR1 MNHEY and CDR2 SMNVEV (reference sequence). V lost 6 bases and J lost 4, with 22 bases in between. The CDR3 DNA sequence: TGTGCCAGCAGCGACAGTCTTGAAGTCAAGGGGAATCAGCCCCAGCATTTT. Translation: CASSDSLEVKGNQPQHF.

This chain joins TRBV28 and TRBJ2-7; TRBD1 is a possible D gene (5 bases). CDR3 size: 15 residues. Germline loops: CDR1 MDHEN, CDR2 SYDVKM. Trimming stripped 4 bases from V and 3 bases from J, with 16 bases between. CDR3 sequence reads: CASSSVQRGLYEQYF. For the CDR3, the DNA is TGTGCCAGCAGTTCGGTACAAAGGGGCCTCTACGAGCAGTACTTC.